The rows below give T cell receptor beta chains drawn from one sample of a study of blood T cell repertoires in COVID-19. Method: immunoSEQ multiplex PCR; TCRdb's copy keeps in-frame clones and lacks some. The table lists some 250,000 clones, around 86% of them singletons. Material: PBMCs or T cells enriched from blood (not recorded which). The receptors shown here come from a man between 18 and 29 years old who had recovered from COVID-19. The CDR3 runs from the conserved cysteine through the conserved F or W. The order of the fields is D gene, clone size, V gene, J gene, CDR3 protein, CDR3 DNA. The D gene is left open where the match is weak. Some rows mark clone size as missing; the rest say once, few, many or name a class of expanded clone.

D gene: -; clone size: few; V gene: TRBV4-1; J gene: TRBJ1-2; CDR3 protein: CASSQDPSGGYTF; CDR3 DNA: TGCGCCAGCAGCCAAGATCCGAGCGGTGGCTACACCTTC
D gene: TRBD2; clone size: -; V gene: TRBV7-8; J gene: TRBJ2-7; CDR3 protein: CASSLELAGVHEQYF; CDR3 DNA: TGTGCCAGCAGCTTAGAGCTAGCGGGAGTACACGAGCAGTACTTC
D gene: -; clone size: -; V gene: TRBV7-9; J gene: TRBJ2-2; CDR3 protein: CACSGQMNTGELFF; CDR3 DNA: TGTGCCTGCTCGGGACAAATGAACACCGGGGAGCTGTTTTTT
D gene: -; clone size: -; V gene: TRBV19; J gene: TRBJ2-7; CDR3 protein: CASSNLRSAGSSYEQYF; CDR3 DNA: TGTGCCAGTAGTAACTTACGGTCCGCGGGGAGCTCCTACGAGCAGTACTTC
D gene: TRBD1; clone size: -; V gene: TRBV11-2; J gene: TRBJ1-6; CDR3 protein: CASSAATGDNSPLHF; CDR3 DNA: TGTGCCAGCAGTGCAGCGACAGGGGATAATTCACCCCTCCACTTT
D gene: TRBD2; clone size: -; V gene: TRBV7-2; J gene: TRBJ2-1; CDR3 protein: CASSLASGDQRQFF; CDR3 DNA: TGTGCCAGCAGCTTGGCTAGCGGGGACCAAAGGCAGTTCTTC
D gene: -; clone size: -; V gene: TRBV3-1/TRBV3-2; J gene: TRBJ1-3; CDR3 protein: CASRHQGTGNTIYF; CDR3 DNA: TGTGCCAGCAGACATCAGGGAACTGGAAACACCATATATTTT
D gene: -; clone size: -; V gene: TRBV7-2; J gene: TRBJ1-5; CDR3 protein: CASSLEVGRVQPQHF; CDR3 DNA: TGTGCCAGCAGCTTAGAGGTCGGGCGGGTTCAGCCCCAGCATTTT
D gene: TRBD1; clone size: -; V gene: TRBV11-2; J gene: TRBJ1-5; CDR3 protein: CASSLTGAQPQHF; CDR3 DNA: TGTGCCAGCAGCTTGACAGGGGCTCAGCCCCAGCATTTT
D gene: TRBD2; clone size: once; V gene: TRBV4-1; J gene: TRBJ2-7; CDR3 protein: CASSQEGLAREQYF; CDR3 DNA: TGCGCCAGCAGCCAGGAAGGACTAGCACGGGAGCAGTACTTC
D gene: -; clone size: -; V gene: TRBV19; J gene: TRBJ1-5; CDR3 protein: CASSIVGGLDQPQHF; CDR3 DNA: TGTGCCAGTAGTATAGTCGGGGGGCTGGATCAGCCCCAGCATTTT
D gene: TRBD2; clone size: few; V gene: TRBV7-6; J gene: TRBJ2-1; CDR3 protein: CASRLLAGVYNEQFF; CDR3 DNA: TGTGCCAGCAGGTTACTAGCGGGGGTATACAATGAGCAGTTCTTC
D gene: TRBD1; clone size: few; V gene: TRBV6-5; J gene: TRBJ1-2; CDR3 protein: CASSYSRGQGRGYTF; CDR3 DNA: TGTGCCAGCAGTTACTCGAGGGGACAGGGGCGAGGCTACACCTTC
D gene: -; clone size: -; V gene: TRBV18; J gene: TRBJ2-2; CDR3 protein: CASSPLRQMNTGELFF; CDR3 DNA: TGTGCCAGCTCACCTTTACGACAGATGAACACCGGGGAGCTGTTTTTT
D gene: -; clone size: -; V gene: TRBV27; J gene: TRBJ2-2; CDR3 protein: CASRRAGNTGELFF; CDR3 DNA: TGTGCCAGCAGGAGGGCGGGTAACACCGGGGAGCTGTTTTTT
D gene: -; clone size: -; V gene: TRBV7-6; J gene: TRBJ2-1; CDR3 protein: CASSAASFSGGEQFF; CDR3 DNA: TGTGCCAGCAGCGCCGCTAGTTTCTCCGGGGGTGAGCAGTTCTTC
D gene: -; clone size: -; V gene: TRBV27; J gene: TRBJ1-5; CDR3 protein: CASSSGGGFGSPQHF; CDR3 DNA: TGTGCCAGCAGTTCTGGGGGCGGATTTGGTTCGCCCCAGCATTTT
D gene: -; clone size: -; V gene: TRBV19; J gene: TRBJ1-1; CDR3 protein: CASSIMSGNTEAFF; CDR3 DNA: TGTGCCAGTAGTATTATGTCGGGGAACACTGAAGCTTTCTTT
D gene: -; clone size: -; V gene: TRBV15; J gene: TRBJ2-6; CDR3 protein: CATSRGGVSGANVLTF; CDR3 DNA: TGTGCCACCAGCAGAGGAGGTGTCTCTGGGGCCAACGTCCTGACTTTC
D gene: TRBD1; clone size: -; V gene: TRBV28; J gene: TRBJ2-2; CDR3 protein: CASSLSDRATGELFF; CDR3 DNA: TGTGCCAGCAGTTTATCTGACAGGGCCACCGGGGAGCTGTTTTTT
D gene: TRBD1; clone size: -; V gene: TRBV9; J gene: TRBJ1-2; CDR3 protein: CASSSPGQGVGYGYTF; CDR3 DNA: TGTGCCAGCAGCTCCCCGGGACAGGGAGTTGGCTATGGCTACACCTTC
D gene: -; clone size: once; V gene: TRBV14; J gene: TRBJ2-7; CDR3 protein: CASSLLMGQTGEQYF; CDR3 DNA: TGTGCCAGCAGTCTACTGATGGGCCAGACGGGAGAGCAGTACTTC
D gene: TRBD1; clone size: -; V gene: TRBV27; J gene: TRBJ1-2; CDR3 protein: CASRTTGDGYTF; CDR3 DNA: TGTGCCAGCAGGACCACAGGGGATGGCTACACCTTC
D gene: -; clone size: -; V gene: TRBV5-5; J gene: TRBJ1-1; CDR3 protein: CASSLAGERAEAFF; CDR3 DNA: TGTGCCAGCAGCTTGGCCGGAGAGAGGGCTGAAGCTTTCTTT
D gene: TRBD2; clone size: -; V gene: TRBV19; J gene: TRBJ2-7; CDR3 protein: CASSLSAGALSYEQYF; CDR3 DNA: TGTGCCAGTAGTCTTTCAGCGGGAGCCCTCTCCTACGAGCAGTACTTC
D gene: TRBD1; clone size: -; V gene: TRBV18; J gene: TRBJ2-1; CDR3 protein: CASSPIQGPNEQFF; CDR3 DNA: TGTGCCAGCTCCCCTATACAGGGGCCCAATGAGCAGTTCTTC
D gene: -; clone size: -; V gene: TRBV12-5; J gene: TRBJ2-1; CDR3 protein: CASGLFPLRSSYNEQFF; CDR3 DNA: TGTGCTAGTGGTTTGTTCCCTCTGCGGAGCTCCTACAATGAGCAGTTCTTC